This TCR beta chain was identified during a study of somatic mutations in cytotoxic T cells in rheumatoid arthritis. General observations from the study: The top CD8+ clone topped 20% of CD8+ cells in about an eighth of the roughly 65 patients. It was in rheumatoid arthritis patients, but not in healthy controls, that CD8+ clonality increased with age.

Isolation of CD4+ and CD8+ cells used positive magnetic bead selection, with purity checked by flow cytometry. Turning to this clone: Its cognate antigen is unknown.

V shed 5 bases, J shed 5 bases, and the junction held 13 bases outside the gene matches. The CDR3 runs 15 residues. Germline CDR1 and CDR2: SGHTS and YDEGEE. Clones were sequenced by immunoSEQ multiplex PCR, and TCRdb holds only the in-frame ones, with some missing. Of 2,500 to 3,000 clones detected, approximately 61% appear once; the ten largest clones hold around 13%. This clonotype was obtained from a woman under 30 with rheumatoid arthritis. The chain joins TRBV5-8 to TRBJ2-7, with 7 bases lining up with TRBD2. Sequencing was performed on CD8+ T cells sorted from synovial fluid. CDR3 loop: CASRPARGSPDEQYF. In nucleotides, the CDR3 is TGTGCCAGCAGGCCAGCCCGCGGGAGCCCGGACGAGCAGTACTTC. Supplemented by reference TRBV5-8 and TRBJ2-7, the full variable domain reads EAGVTQSPTHLIKTRGQQATLRCSPISGHTSVYWYQQALGLGLQFLLWYDEGEERNRGNFPPRFSGRQFPNYSSELNVNALELEDSALYLCASRPARGSPDEQYFGPGTRLTVT.